The clone carrying this TCR beta chain was observed a handful of times. The data belong to a study of identical twins. TCRdb recomputed calls from the 5' RACE reads with MiXCR, one row per CDR3 protein. The data contain around 1.7 million distinct CDR3 sequences, less than 35% of them singletons. The V segment lost 3 bases and the J segment 2 bases; nucleotides outside the gene matches: 2. The length of the CDR3 is 14 residues. In germline, CDR1 is DFQATT, CDR2 SNEGSKA (reference sequence). This TCR derives from a newborn girl in good health. V gene TRBV20-1 combines with J gene TRBJ2-1; the match to TRBD2 covers 9 bases. The sample taken for sequencing was cord blood. The CDR3 DNA sequence: TGCAGTGCTAGTTGCGGGGGGGCCTACAATGAGCAGTTCTTC. Protein sequence: CSASCGGAYNEQFF.